This is a list of T cell receptor beta chains from one sample in a study of blood T cell repertoires in COVID-19. Clones were sequenced by immunoSEQ multiplex PCR, and TCRdb holds only the in-frame ones, with some missing. This sample has under 300,000 clones, with approximately 91% found just once. The sequenced sample consisted of PBMCs or T cells enriched from blood (not recorded which). All receptors derive from a woman in her 30s who had recovered from COVID-19. Each CDR3 is given with its conserved first and last residue. Fields, in order: D gene, V gene, J gene, clone size, CDR3 protein, CDR3 DNA. A D gene is named only where the DNA matches it firmly. The size entry is marked missing in some rows and otherwise reads once, few, many or a size class.

d_gene: TRBD2; v_gene: TRBV6-5; j_gene: TRBJ2-3; abundance: NA; CDR3aa: CASRLAGNTDTQYF; CDR3nt: TGTGCCAGCAGACTAGCGGGGAACACAGATACGCAGTATTTT
d_gene: NA; v_gene: TRBV15; j_gene: TRBJ1-2; abundance: NA; CDR3aa: CATSRDLARGVGGYTF; CDR3nt: TGTGCCACCAGCAGAGATCTAGCCAGGGGAGTTGGTGGCTACACCTTC
d_gene: TRBD2; v_gene: TRBV19; j_gene: TRBJ2-7; abundance: once; CDR3aa: CASSIGLAGDEQYF; CDR3nt: TGTGCCAGTAGTATCGGACTAGCGGGAGATGAGCAGTACTTC
d_gene: TRBD2; v_gene: TRBV5-3; j_gene: TRBJ2-7; abundance: once; CDR3aa: CARSHPPSGGDKYEQYF; CDR3nt: TGTGCCAGAAGCCACCCCCCCAGCGGGGGAGATAAATACGAGCAGTACTTC
d_gene: TRBD1; v_gene: TRBV19; j_gene: TRBJ2-2; abundance: NA; CDR3aa: CASNATGVPETGELFF; CDR3nt: TGTGCCAGTAATGCAACAGGGGTCCCCGAAACCGGGGAGCTGTTTTTT
d_gene: NA; v_gene: TRBV5-1; j_gene: TRBJ2-5; abundance: NA; CDR3aa: CASRGGAPTVFVQETQYF; CDR3nt: TGCGCCAGCAGAGGCGGGGCTCCCACCGTGTTCGTTCAGGAGACCCAGTACTTC
d_gene: NA; v_gene: TRBV7-8; j_gene: TRBJ1-5; abundance: NA; CDR3aa: CASSSAGSQPQHF; CDR3nt: TGTGCCAGCAGCTCGGCGGGCTCGCAGCCCCAGCATTTT
d_gene: NA; v_gene: TRBV11-2; j_gene: TRBJ2-5; abundance: NA; CDR3aa: CASSLVRGLRETQYF; CDR3nt: TGTGCCAGCAGCTTAGTGCGGGGGCTTCGGGAGACCCAGTACTTC
d_gene: NA; v_gene: TRBV24-1; j_gene: TRBJ2-7; abundance: NA; CDR3aa: CATSDNSLTYEQYF; CDR3nt: TGTGCCACCAGTGACAACTCTTTAACCTACGAGCAGTACTTC
d_gene: NA; v_gene: TRBV9; j_gene: TRBJ2-1; abundance: NA; CDR3aa: CASSNSVHYNEQFF; CDR3nt: TGTGCCAGCAGCAACTCGGTCCACTACAATGAGCAGTTCTTC
d_gene: TRBD1; v_gene: TRBV5-1; j_gene: TRBJ2-1; abundance: NA; CDR3aa: CASSLGPLGQDNEQFF; CDR3nt: TGCGCCAGCAGCTTGGGTCCATTAGGACAGGATAATGAGCAGTTCTTC
d_gene: NA; v_gene: TRBV29-1; j_gene: TRBJ1-1; abundance: NA; CDR3aa: CSVEAGTQSAEAFF; CDR3nt: TGCAGCGTTGAAGCGGGGACTCAATCGGCTGAAGCTTTCTTT
d_gene: NA; v_gene: TRBV7-9; j_gene: TRBJ1-6; abundance: few; CDR3aa: CASGTVNSPLHF; CDR3nt: TGTGCCAGCGGAACAGTTAATTCACCCCTCCACTTT
d_gene: TRBD1; v_gene: TRBV7-3; j_gene: TRBJ2-2; abundance: NA; CDR3aa: CASSFLRQGKGGELFF; CDR3nt: TGTGCCAGCAGCTTCCTGAGACAGGGTAAAGGCGGGGAGCTGTTTTTT
d_gene: TRBD1; v_gene: TRBV6-5; j_gene: TRBJ2-7; abundance: once; CDR3aa: CASSLTGGLSYEQYF; CDR3nt: TGTGCCAGCAGTTTAACAGGGGGCTTGTCCTACGAGCAGTACTTC
d_gene: NA; v_gene: TRBV28; j_gene: TRBJ2-6; abundance: NA; CDR3aa: CASRSRTGWMRANVLTF; CDR3nt: TGTGCCAGCAGGTCACGAACAGGGTGGATGAGGGCCAACGTCCTGACTTTC
d_gene: TRBD1; v_gene: TRBV7-8; j_gene: TRBJ1-2; abundance: NA; CDR3aa: CASSITRQGAYYGYTF; CDR3nt: TGTGCCAGCAGCATAACCCGACAGGGGGCGTACTATGGCTACACCTTC
d_gene: NA; v_gene: TRBV5-6; j_gene: TRBJ2-7; abundance: NA; CDR3aa: CASSLTPGEQYF; CDR3nt: TGTGCCAGCAGCCTTACTCCCGGTGAGCAGTACTTC
d_gene: TRBD2; v_gene: TRBV7-9; j_gene: TRBJ2-3; abundance: NA; CDR3aa: CASSFRPSGGADTQYF; CDR3nt: TGTGCCAGCAGCTTTAGGCCTAGCGGGGGAGCAGATACGCAGTATTTT
d_gene: NA; v_gene: TRBV9; j_gene: TRBJ1-2; abundance: NA; CDR3aa: CASSVGRDYGYTF; CDR3nt: TGTGCCAGCAGCGTGGGGAGGGACTATGGCTACACCTTC
d_gene: NA; v_gene: TRBV27; j_gene: TRBJ1-2; abundance: once; CDR3aa: CASSLNPPFYGYTF; CDR3nt: TGTGCCAGCAGTCTTAATCCCCCCTTCTATGGCTACACCTTC
d_gene: TRBD1; v_gene: TRBV30; j_gene: TRBJ1-1; abundance: NA; CDR3aa: CAWSLRGPGYTEAFF; CDR3nt: TGTGCCTGGAGTCTCAGGGGGCCCGGGTACACTGAAGCTTTCTTT
d_gene: NA; v_gene: TRBV25-1; j_gene: TRBJ1-4; abundance: NA; CDR3aa: CASSEEGYVKKLFF; CDR3nt: TGTGCCAGCAGTGAGGAGGGGTACGTGAAAAAACTGTTTTTT
d_gene: TRBD2; v_gene: TRBV7-6; j_gene: TRBJ2-7; abundance: NA; CDR3aa: CASSPGLAGVPGNPLEQYF; CDR3nt: TGTGCCAGCAGCCCTGGACTAGCGGGAGTTCCGGGAAATCCCCTCGAGCAGTACTTC
d_gene: NA; v_gene: TRBV19; j_gene: TRBJ1-5; abundance: NA; CDR3aa: CASSIFGQPQHF; CDR3nt: TGTGCCAGTAGTATTTTCGGTCAGCCCCAGCATTTT
d_gene: TRBD1; v_gene: TRBV7-8; j_gene: TRBJ1-2; abundance: once; CDR3aa: CASSLANPGQGHGYTF; CDR3nt: TGTGCCAGCAGCTTAGCCAACCCGGGACAGGGGCATGGCTACACCTTC
d_gene: NA; v_gene: TRBV3-1/TRBV3-2; j_gene: TRBJ1-6; abundance: NA; CDR3aa: CASSQDTNRRDSPLHF; CDR3nt: TGTGCCAGCAGCCAAGATACGAACAGGAGGGATTCACCCCTCCACTTT
d_gene: NA; v_gene: TRBV27; j_gene: TRBJ1-4; abundance: NA; CDR3aa: CASSSGQRAGEKLFF; CDR3nt: TGTGCCAGCAGTTCCGGCCAGAGGGCGGGCGAAAAACTGTTTTTT
d_gene: TRBD1; v_gene: TRBV10-3; j_gene: TRBJ2-5; abundance: NA; CDR3aa: CAISEAGTGALQETQYF; CDR3nt: TGTGCCATCAGTGAGGCCGGGACAGGGGCATTACAAGAGACCCAGTACTTC
d_gene: NA; v_gene: TRBV24-1; j_gene: TRBJ1-5; abundance: NA; CDR3aa: CATSDAESGHQPQHF; CDR3nt: TGTGCCACCAGTGATGCAGAATCAGGGCATCAGCCCCAGCATTTT
d_gene: NA; v_gene: TRBV7-9; j_gene: TRBJ2-5; abundance: NA; CDR3aa: CASTIEETQYF; CDR3nt: TGTGCCAGCACCATCGAAGAGACCCAGTACTTC
d_gene: TRBD1; v_gene: TRBV24-1; j_gene: TRBJ2-5; abundance: NA; CDR3aa: CATSDLGRGRETQYF; CDR3nt: TGTGCCACCAGTGATTTGGGCAGGGGGCGTGAGACCCAGTACTTC
d_gene: TRBD1; v_gene: TRBV6-5; j_gene: TRBJ2-7; abundance: NA; CDR3aa: CASSYSTGGSYEQYF; CDR3nt: TGTGCCAGCAGTTACTCGACAGGGGGCTCCTACGAGCAGTACTTC
d_gene: NA; v_gene: TRBV9; j_gene: TRBJ1-1; abundance: once; CDR3aa: CASSVGGRTEAFF; CDR3nt: TGTGCCAGCAGCGTAGGGGGGAGGACTGAAGCTTTCTTT
d_gene: TRBD1; v_gene: TRBV27; j_gene: TRBJ1-2; abundance: NA; CDR3aa: CASSPTGRNSGYTF; CDR3nt: TGTGCCAGCAGCCCGACAGGGAGAAACTCTGGCTACACCTTC
d_gene: TRBD1; v_gene: TRBV9; j_gene: TRBJ2-7; abundance: once; CDR3aa: CASQDRDGYEQYF; CDR3nt: TGTGCCAGCCAAGACAGGGATGGGTACGAGCAGTACTTC
d_gene: NA; v_gene: TRBV6-2/TRBV6-3; j_gene: TRBJ2-1; abundance: NA; CDR3aa: CASSYVLSSYNEQFF; CDR3nt: TGTGCCAGCAGTTACGTACTGAGCTCCTACAATGAGCAGTTCTTC
d_gene: TRBD2; v_gene: TRBV27; j_gene: TRBJ2-1; abundance: NA; CDR3aa: CASSLAGGNEQFF; CDR3nt: TGTGCCAGCAGTTTAGCGGGGGGGAATGAGCAGTTCTTC
d_gene: TRBD1; v_gene: TRBV29-1; j_gene: TRBJ1-2; abundance: NA; CDR3aa: CSVDGPGGDYGYTF; CDR3nt: TGCAGCGTTGACGGTCCAGGGGGCGACTATGGCTACACCTTC
d_gene: NA; v_gene: TRBV19; j_gene: TRBJ2-3; abundance: NA; CDR3aa: CACGPGGTDTQYF; CDR3nt: TGTGCCTGCGGGCCCGGTGGGACAGATACGCAGTATTTT
d_gene: TRBD1; v_gene: TRBV7-9; j_gene: TRBJ1-4; abundance: NA; CDR3aa: CASSLAPRRTGNEKLFF; CDR3nt: TGTGCCAGCAGCTTAGCCCCCCGTAGGACAGGGAACGAAAAACTGTTTTTT
d_gene: NA; v_gene: TRBV30; j_gene: TRBJ2-1; abundance: NA; CDR3aa: CACQGGLLYNEQFF; CDR3nt: TGTGCCTGCCAGGGGGGACTCCTTTACAATGAGCAGTTCTTC
d_gene: NA; v_gene: TRBV27; j_gene: TRBJ1-2; abundance: NA; CDR3aa: CASSSGFYGYTF; CDR3nt: TGTGCCAGCAGTTCAGGCTTCTATGGCTACACCTTC
d_gene: NA; v_gene: TRBV27; j_gene: TRBJ2-3; abundance: NA; CDR3aa: CASSGGSDTQYF; CDR3nt: TGTGCCAGCAGTGGGGGGTCAGATACGCAGTATTTT
d_gene: NA; v_gene: TRBV2; j_gene: TRBJ2-7; abundance: few; CDR3aa: CASKRQQLYEQYF; CDR3nt: TGTGCCAGCAAGCGGCAGCAGTTGTACGAGCAGTACTTC
d_gene: NA; v_gene: TRBV27; j_gene: TRBJ2-7; abundance: NA; CDR3aa: CASSILTGTYPYEQYF; CDR3nt: TGTGCCAGCAGTATACTCACCGGGACATATCCCTACGAGCAGTACTTC
d_gene: TRBD2; v_gene: TRBV7-2; j_gene: TRBJ2-1; abundance: NA; CDR3aa: CASSLVISSGNMNEQFF; CDR3nt: TGTGCCAGCAGCTTAGTTATTTCTAGCGGGAATATGAATGAGCAGTTCTTC
d_gene: TRBD1; v_gene: TRBV23-1; j_gene: TRBJ1-4; abundance: NA; CDR3aa: CASSHVQGQGSLFTNEKLFF; CDR3nt: TGCGCCAGCAGCCACGTTCAGGGACAGGGATCTCTTTTTACTAATGAAAAACTGTTTTTT
d_gene: NA; v_gene: TRBV5-1; j_gene: TRBJ1-1; abundance: NA; CDR3aa: CASSRTTAKNTEAFF; CDR3nt: TGCGCCAGCAGCCGGACGACAGCGAAGAACACTGAAGCTTTCTTT
d_gene: TRBD1; v_gene: TRBV28; j_gene: TRBJ2-3; abundance: NA; CDR3aa: CASSLAGTGDTDTQYF; CDR3nt: TGTGCCAGCAGTTTGGCCGGGACAGGGGACACAGATACGCAGTATTTT
d_gene: NA; v_gene: TRBV10-1; j_gene: TRBJ2-1; abundance: NA; CDR3aa: CASSEGPPPGEQFF; CDR3nt: TGCGCCAGCAGTGAAGGTCCCCCACCGGGTGAGCAGTTCTTC
d_gene: NA; v_gene: TRBV30; j_gene: TRBJ2-3; abundance: NA; CDR3aa: CAWKGDTDTQYF; CDR3nt: TGTGCCTGGAAGGGGGACACAGATACGCAGTATTTT
d_gene: TRBD2; v_gene: TRBV5-4; j_gene: TRBJ2-5; abundance: NA; CDR3aa: CASSSPSAGGVETQYF; CDR3nt: TGTGCCAGCAGCTCCCCCTCCGCGGGGGGGGTGGAGACCCAGTACTTC
d_gene: NA; v_gene: TRBV12-3/TRBV12-4; j_gene: TRBJ2-3; abundance: NA; CDR3aa: CASSAASLYTQYF; CDR3nt: TGTGCCAGCAGTGCGGCTAGCCTATATACGCAGTATTTT
d_gene: NA; v_gene: TRBV4-2; j_gene: TRBJ2-7; abundance: once; CDR3aa: CASSQNRGGTYEQYF; CDR3nt: TGTGCCAGCAGCCAGAACAGGGGAGGTACCTACGAGCAGTACTTC
d_gene: NA; v_gene: TRBV9; j_gene: TRBJ2-7; abundance: once; CDR3aa: CASSVGSVSYEQYF; CDR3nt: TGTGCCAGCAGCGTAGGATCAGTCTCCTACGAGCAGTACTTC
d_gene: NA; v_gene: TRBV6-5; j_gene: TRBJ2-2; abundance: once; CDR3aa: CASSYWGGATGELFF; CDR3nt: TGTGCCAGCAGTTACTGGGGTGGGGCCACCGGGGAGCTGTTTTTT
d_gene: NA; v_gene: TRBV9; j_gene: TRBJ2-1; abundance: NA; CDR3aa: CASSVRLAANNEQFF; CDR3nt: TGTGCCAGCAGCGTGAGGTTAGCGGCTAACAATGAGCAGTTCTTC